This TCR beta chain was sequenced in a study of blood T cells in healthy people across ages. The CDR3 is 15 amino acids. Trimming pared 2 bases from V and 4 bases from J, leaving 13 bases between. CDR1 is SGHTA, CDR2 FQGTGA, per germline. A second PCR, run for about 7 to 11 cycles, used a sample-barcoded 5' primer plus a J-beta primer mix. One entry per CDR3 protein results from TCRdb running MiXCR on the 5' RACE reads. The sample lists around 1.5 million distinct CDR3 sequences, roughly 32% occurring once. The specimen was blood. This chain connects TRBV7-3 to TRBJ2-3, with D perhaps matching TRBD2 (6 bases). The clonotype comes from a woman aged 25 to 45 in good health. CDR3 loop: CASSLAPGAADTQYF. In DNA form, the CDR3 reads TGTGCCAGCAGCTTAGCCCCGGGAGCTGCAGATACGCAGTATTTT. Using reference TRBV7-3 and TRBJ2-3 for the parts outside the CDR3, the full variable domain is GAGVSQTPSNKVTEKGKYVELRCDPISGHTALYWYRQSLGQGPEFLIYFQGTGAADDSGLPNDRFFAVRPEGSVSTLKIQRTERGDSAVYLCASSLAPGAADTQYFGPGTRLTVL.